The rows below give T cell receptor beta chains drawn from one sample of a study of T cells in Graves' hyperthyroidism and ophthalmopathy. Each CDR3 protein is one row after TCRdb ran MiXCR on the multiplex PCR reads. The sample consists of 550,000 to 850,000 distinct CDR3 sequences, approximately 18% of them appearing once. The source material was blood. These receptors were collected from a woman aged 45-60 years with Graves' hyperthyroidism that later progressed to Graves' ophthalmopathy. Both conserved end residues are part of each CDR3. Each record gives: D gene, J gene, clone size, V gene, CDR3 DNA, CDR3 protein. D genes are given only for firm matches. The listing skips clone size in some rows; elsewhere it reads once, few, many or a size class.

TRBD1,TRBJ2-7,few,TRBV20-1,TGCAGTGCTAGCCGGGACAGTTCCTACGAGCAGTACTTC,CSASRDSSYEQYF
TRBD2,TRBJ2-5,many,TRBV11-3,TGTGCCAGCAGCTCAACCTCAGCGGGGGTGGAGACCCAGTACTTC,CASSSTSAGVETQYF
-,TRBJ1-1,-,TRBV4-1,TGCGCCCAAAGGTGGACTGAAGCTTTCTTT,CAQRWTEAFF
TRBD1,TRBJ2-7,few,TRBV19,TGTGCCAGTAGTATATCCAGAACTAGGACAGGGCCCTACGAGCAGTACTTC,CASSISRTRTGPYEQYF
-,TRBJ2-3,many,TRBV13,TGTGCCAGCAGCTTACGGTCAGTTCCAGATACGCAGTATTTT,CASSLRSVPDTQYF
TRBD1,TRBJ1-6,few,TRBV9,TGTGCCAGCAGCGTAGGGACAGGGGCGGATAATTCACCCCTCCACTTT,CASSVGTGADNSPLHF
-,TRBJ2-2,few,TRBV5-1,TGCGCCAGCAGATGGGGGCTAAACACCGGGGAGCTGTTTTTT,CASRWGLNTGELFF
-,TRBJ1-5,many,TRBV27,TGTGCCAGCAGTTTACAGGGTTTAAGCAATCAGCCCCAGCATTTT,CASSLQGLSNQPQHF
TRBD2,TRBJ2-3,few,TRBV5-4,TGTGCCAGCAGTAGCGGGACTCACGCCACAGATACGCAGTATTTT,CASSSGTHATDTQYF
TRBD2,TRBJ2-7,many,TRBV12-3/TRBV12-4,TGTGCCAGCAGTCCCGGGACTAGAAGCTCCTACGAGCAGTACTTC,CASSPGTRSSYEQYF
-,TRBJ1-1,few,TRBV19,TGTGCCACTATGGGAGGGACTGAAGCTTTCTTT,CATMGGTEAFF
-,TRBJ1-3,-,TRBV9,TGTGCCAGCAGCGTAAGGGGGGAATCTGGAAACACCATATATTTT,CASSVRGESGNTIYF
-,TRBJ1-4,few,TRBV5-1,TGCGCCAGCAGCCTGAGCGGCATCGATGAAAAACTGTTTTTT,CASSLSGIDEKLFF
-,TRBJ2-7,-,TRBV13,TGTGCCAGCAGCTTCCGGGGGTTGGGTTACCGGAGCTCCTACGAGCAGTACTTC,CASSFRGLGYRSSYEQYF
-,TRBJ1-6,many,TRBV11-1,TGTGCCAGCAGGAAAACCCGGGGATTGAATTCACCCCTCCACTTT,CASRKTRGLNSPLHF
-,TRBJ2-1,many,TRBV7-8,TGTGCCAGCAACCCCAAGTCGGGGTTTGCGAATGAGCAGTTCTTC,CASNPKSGFANEQFF
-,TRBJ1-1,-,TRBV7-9,TGTGCCAGCAGCTTAGTGGGCAGGGAGAACACTGAAGCTTTCTTT,CASSLVGRENTEAFF
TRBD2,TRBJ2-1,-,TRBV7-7,TGTGCTAGCAGCTTAGACGGGACTAGCGGGATCAATGAGCAGTTCTTC,CASSLDGTSGINEQFF
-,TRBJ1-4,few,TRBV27,TGTGCCAGCAGTGGTCGGACATCGGGTGAAAAACTGTTTTTT,CASSGRTSGEKLFF
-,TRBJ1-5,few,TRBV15,TGTGCCACCAGCACCTGGGGTAAAGGGAATCAGCCCCAGCATTTT,CATSTWGKGNQPQHF
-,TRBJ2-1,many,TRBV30,TGTGCCTGGACGGACGGAAACAATGAGCAGTTCTTC,CAWTDGNNEQFF
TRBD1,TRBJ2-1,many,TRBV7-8,TGTGCCAGCAGCGTACCGGGACAGGGGGTCAATGAGCAGTTCTTC,CASSVPGQGVNEQFF
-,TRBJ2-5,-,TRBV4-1,TGCGCCAGCAGCCAAGTTTCCCTTCCGAGAGAGACCCAGTACTTC,CASSQVSLPRETQYF
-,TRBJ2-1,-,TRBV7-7,TGTGCTAGCAGCCAAGGACAGAACAATGAGCAGTTCTTC,CASSQGQNNEQFF
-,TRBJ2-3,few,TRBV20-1,TGCAGTGCTGGAGCTATACTCAGACGTAGCACAGATACGCAGTATTTT,CSAGAILRRSTDTQYF
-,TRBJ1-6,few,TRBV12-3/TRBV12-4,TGTGCCAGCAGTAGACACGCTGGGGCCTATAATTCACCCCCCCACTTT,CASSRHAGAYNSPPHF
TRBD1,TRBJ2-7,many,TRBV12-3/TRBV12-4,TGTGCCAGCAGTTATCTACAGGGGGCTCCCAACGAGCAGTACTTC,CASSYLQGAPNEQYF
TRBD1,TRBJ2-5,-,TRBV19,TGTGCCAGTAGTACGGGACAGCAGATACAAGAGACCCAGTACTTC,CASSTGQQIQETQYF
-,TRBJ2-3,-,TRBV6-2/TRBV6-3,TGTGCCAGCAGTGACTGGAGCACAGATACGCAGTATTTT,CASSDWSTDTQYF
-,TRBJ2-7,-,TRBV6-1,TGTGCCAGCAGTGGGCAGACCTTCTACGAGCAGTACTTC,CASSGQTFYEQYF
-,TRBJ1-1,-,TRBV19,TGTGCCAGTAGTATAGGCTACAGAACAAACACTGAAGCTTTCTTT,CASSIGYRTNTEAFF
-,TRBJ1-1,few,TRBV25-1,TGTGCCAGCAGCGGGGCAGGCTTAACTGAAGCTTTCTTT,CASSGAGLTEAFF
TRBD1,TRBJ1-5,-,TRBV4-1,TGCGCCAGCAGCCAAGAGCGGACAGGGGGGTATGGTCAGCCCCAGCATTTT,CASSQERTGGYGQPQHF
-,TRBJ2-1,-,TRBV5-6,TGTGCCAGCAGCTTGGTGACGGGCCCAGCGGGCAATGAGCAGTTCTTC,CASSLVTGPAGNEQFF
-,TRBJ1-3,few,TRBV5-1,TGCGCCAGCCAAGGGGCTAATGGAAACACCATATATTTT,CASQGANGNTIYF
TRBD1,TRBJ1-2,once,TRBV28,TGTGCCAGCAGTCCCCACGGGACAGGGAATGGCTACACCTTC,CASSPHGTGNGYTF
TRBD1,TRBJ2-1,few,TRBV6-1,TGTGCCAGCAGTGACAATCGACAGGGGGAAACCTACAATGAGCAGTTCTTC,CASSDNRQGETYNEQFF
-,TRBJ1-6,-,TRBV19,TGTGCCAGTAGTAGACGACAGGAGGGGAATCTCAATTCACCCCTCTACTTT,CASSRRQEGNLNSPLYF
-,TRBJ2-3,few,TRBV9,TGTGCCAGCAGCCCGTTCCTTAGCACAGATACGCAGTATTTT,CASSPFLSTDTQYF
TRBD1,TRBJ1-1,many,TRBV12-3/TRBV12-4,TGTGCCAGCAGTTTAAGAGGGACAGGGGATACTGAAGCTTTCTTT,CASSLRGTGDTEAFF
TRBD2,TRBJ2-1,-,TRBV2,TGTGCCAGCAGTCCGGGACTAGCGGGGGGGCGGTACAATGAGCAGTTCTTC,CASSPGLAGGRYNEQFF
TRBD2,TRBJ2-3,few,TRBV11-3,TGTGCCAGCAGCCACAGACGGGGGGTAAGGACAGATACGCAGTATTTT,CASSHRRGVRTDTQYF
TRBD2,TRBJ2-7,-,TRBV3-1,TGTGCCAGCAGCCCTACACGTAGCGGGGGAGGCGTTGAAGAGCAGTACTTC,CASSPTRSGGGVEEQYF
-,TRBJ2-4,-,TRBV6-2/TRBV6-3,TGTGCCAGCCTCGGGACTCTAGCCAAAAACATTCAGTACTTC,CASLGTLAKNIQYF
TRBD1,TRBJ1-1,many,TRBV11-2,TGTGCCAGCAGCTCCTCTTCCTGGGACAGGGAGAGGACTGAAGCTTTCTTT,CASSSSSWDRERTEAFF
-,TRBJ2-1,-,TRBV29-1,TGCAGCGTGGGGGCTACCCGTTGGGAGCAGTTCTTC,CSVGATRWEQFF
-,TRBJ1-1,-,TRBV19,TGTGCCAGTAGTATTAAGGGCGACACTGAAGCTTTCTTT,CASSIKGDTEAFF
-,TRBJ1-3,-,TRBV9,TGTGCCAGCAGCGTCCGTTGGGGGGTGGGAAACACCATATATTTT,CASSVRWGVGNTIYF
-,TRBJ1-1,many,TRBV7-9,TGTGCCAGCAGCTTAGGCAGCTCCAACACTGAAGCTTTCTTT,CASSLGSSNTEAFF
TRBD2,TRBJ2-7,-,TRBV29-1,TGCAGCGTTGAAGAGAGACTAGCGGGGGGTCTAGGAGAGCAGTACTTC,CSVEERLAGGLGEQYF
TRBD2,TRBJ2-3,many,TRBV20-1,TGCAGTGGGGAGGGGCCAGGAACAGATACGCAGTATTTT,CSGEGPGTDTQYF
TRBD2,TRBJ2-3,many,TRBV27,TGTGCCAGCAGTACCCTCGGACTAGCGGGGACTAATACGCAGTATTTT,CASSTLGLAGTNTQYF
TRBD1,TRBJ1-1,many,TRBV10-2,TGCGCCAGCAGTGCTCAGGGGGGTGTTATTGTAAACACTGAAGCTTTCTTT,CASSAQGGVIVNTEAFF
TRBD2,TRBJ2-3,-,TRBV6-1,TGTGCCAGCAGCCCCACGGGGGGGGCTTACACAGATACGCAGTATTTT,CASSPTGGAYTDTQYF
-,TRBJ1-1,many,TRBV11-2,TGTGCCAGCAGTTCCCTAGGACGGATTGCTTTCTTT,CASSSLGRIAFF
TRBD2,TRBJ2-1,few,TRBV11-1,TGTGCCAGCAGCTTCGGCGGGGGGGGCTACTACAATGAGCAGTTCTTC,CASSFGGGGYYNEQFF
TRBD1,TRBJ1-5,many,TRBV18,TGTGCCAGCTCCCCCGGGACAGGGGGTACTCAGCCCCAGCATTTT,CASSPGTGGTQPQHF
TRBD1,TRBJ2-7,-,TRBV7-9,TGTGCCAGCAGCTCGATGCCCGGGACAGCCTACGAGCAGTACTTC,CASSSMPGTAYEQYF